One and the same sample provided the 10 T cell receptor beta chains below, sequenced in a study of shared clonotypes between healthy human individuals. The protocol was immunoSEQ multiplex PCR, while the TCRdb copy is restricted to in-frame clones and leaves out a portion. The sample lists about 530,000 clones; about 75% were seen once. Sequenced input: PBMCs. The receptors were sampled from a woman in her thirties or forties in good health. Some clones in this sample may be carry-over from other donors' samples.

The chain combines TRBV27 with TRBJ1-2, with D perhaps matching TRBD1 (6 bases). The germline V and J ends were trimmed by 3 bases and 8 bases, with 16 bases remaining between them. The germline CDR1 and CDR2 sequences are MNHEY and SMNVEV (reference sequence). CDR3 size: 14 residues. CDR3: CASSFLGGAQGYTF. The CDR3 DNA reads as TGTGCCAGCAGTTTTCTGGGGGGGGCGCAGGGCTACACCTTC.

The chain employs TRBV6-6 and TRBJ1-5, with 7 bases that match TRBD1. The germline V gene has CDR1 MNHNY and CDR2 SVGAGI (reference sequence). The CDR3 length is 13 residues. The V gene end was trimmed by 7 bases and the J gene end by 5 bases; junction bases not matched to a gene: 5. CDR3 nucleotide sequence: TGTGCCAGCAATCGACAGGGCTATCAGCCCCAGCATTTT. It codes for CASNRQGYQPQHF.

The chain carries TRBV7-8 and TRBJ2-3, with D possibly called TRBD1 or TRBD2 (5 bases each). Germline V gene lookup returns CDR1 SGHVS and CDR2 FQNEAQ. The CDR3 consists of 14 residues. V was pared by 5 bases and J by 3 bases, with 12 bases between. As DNA, the CDR3 is TGTGCCAGCAGCCTAGGGACGGCGACAGATACGCAGTATTTT. Translated: CASSLGTATDTQYF.

This chain links TRBV10-1 with TRBJ2-3; D perhaps matches TRBD2 (6 bases). V lost 3 bases and J 7 bases, leaving 17 bases between the germline ends. Germline-derived CDR1 and CDR2 are WNHNN and SYGVQD (reference sequence). This CDR3 contains 15 residues. Written as DNA, the CDR3 is TGCGCCAGCAGTGACGTCGGGGGTCGGTGGAATACGCAGTATTTT. Encoded protein: CASSDVGGRWNTQYF.

This chain connects TRBV7-2 to TRBJ2-7; TRBD1 matches at 8 bases. After removal of 0 bases from V and 4 bases from J, the junction contained 2 bases not matched to a gene. The CDR3 consists of 14 residues. Germline assignment: CDR1 SGHTA and CDR2 FQGNSA. CDR3 sequence (DNA): TGTGCCAGCAGCTTAGCCAGGACAGGGTACGAGCAGTACTTC. This translates into CASSLARTGYEQYF. The variable domain in full, with the rest retrieved from reference TRBV7-2 and TRBJ2-7, is GAGVSQSPSNKVTEKGKDVELRCDPISGHTALYWYRQSLGQGLEFLIYFQGNSAPDKSGLPSDRFSAERTGGSVSTLTIQRTQQEDSAVYLCASSLARTGYEQYFGPGTRLTVT.

J is TRBJ1-2 and V is TRBV20-1; no clear D. Trimming removed 5 bases from V and 8 bases from J, with 6 bases in between. This CDR3 region has 9 residues. CDR1 is DFQATT, CDR2 SNEGSKA, per germline (reference sequence). The CDR3 nucleotides are TGCAGTGCTTTAGTGGGCTACACCTTC. Its translation: CSALVGYTF.

This clone was seen only once. The rearrangement joins TRBV10-3 to TRBJ2-7; D call uncertain. Germline CDR1 ENHRY, CDR2 SYGVKD. V was trimmed by 0 bases and J by 4 bases, leaving 16 bases between them. The CDR3 runs to 16 residues. CDR3 sequence reads: CAISESGGFGFYEQYF. CDR3 nucleotide sequence: TGTGCCATCAGTGAGTCGGGCGGATTTGGATTTTACGAGCAGTACTTC.

The J gene is TRBJ2-7, the V gene TRBV7-2, with a weak D call TRBD1 (5 bases). Germline V lookup: CDR1 SGHTA, CDR2 FQGNSA. The V gene lost 2 bases and the J gene lost 0 bases, with 14 bases spanning the gap. CDR3 size: 16 residues. The CDR3 nucleotides are TGTGCCAGCAGCTTACCACCGACAGTCCTCTCCTACGAGCAGTACTTC. Protein: CASSLPPTVLSYEQYF. Variable domain in full (rest from reference TRBV7-2 and TRBJ2-7): GAGVSQSPSNKVTEKGKDVELRCDPISGHTALYWYRQSLGQGLEFLIYFQGNSAPDKSGLPSDRFSAERTGGSVSTLTIQRTQQEDSAVYLCASSLPPTVLSYEQYFGPGTRLTVT.

CDR3 protein: CASSVGLAASYEQYF. The CDR3 nucleotides read TGTGCCAGCAGCGTAGGACTAGCGGCCTCCTACGAGCAGTACTTC. The chain employs TRBV9 and TRBJ2-7; TRBD2 agrees at 9 bases. This CDR3 is 15 amino acids long. V gave up 0 bases and J gave up 0 bases; unmatched junction bases: 1. Germline V gene data show CDR1 as SGDLS and CDR2 as YYNGEE.

This chain uses TRBV6-6 with TRBJ2-7, with D possibly matching TRBD1 (6 bases). CDR1 and CDR2 from the germline V gene are MNHNY and SVGAGI (reference sequence). Trimming shortened V by 2 bases and J by 3 bases, and 11 bases separated the two germline ends. This CDR3 is 14 amino acids long. Here the CDR3 DNA reads TGTGCCAGCAGTTACCCGGGACAAGACTACGAGCAGTACTTC. It encodes CASSYPGQDYEQYF.